This T cell receptor beta chain comes out of a study of blood T cells in healthy people across ages. Study outcomes and limitations: Expanded clonotype changes were possibly confounded by unknown donor CMV status.

Alongside a J-beta primer mix, a sample-barcoded 5' primer served in a second PCR lasting about 6 to 11 cycles. Each CDR3 protein gets one entry after TCRdb re-called the 5' RACE reads with MiXCR. The table includes some 920,000 distinct CDR3 sequences, roughly half detected once. Comments on this clonotype: What it binds is unknown.

This sequence originates from a woman aged 60 to 75 in good health. Sequencing used blood.

CDR3 protein: CASSLKNSQGFDVRNTEAFF. DNA of the CDR3: TGCGCCAGCAGCTTGAAGAACAGTCAGGGTTTTGACGTGAGGAACACTGAAGCTTTCTTT. The genes are TRBV5-1 and TRBJ1-1, with D possibly being TRBD1 (5 bases). The CDR3 contains 20 residues. Germline V gives CDR1 SGHRS, CDR2 YFSETQ. V was clipped by 1 base and J by 1 base, with 26 bases between them.